This T cell receptor (beta chain) appears in the sequencing data of a study of identical twins. Findings and limits, study-wide: Beta out-of-frame sequences showed weaker excess sharing between twins. Memory repertoires lacked the insertion deficit that abundant cord blood beta clonotypes showed.

TCRdb re-called the 5' RACE reads through MiXCR, storing one row per CDR3 protein. Of some 240,000 distinct CDR3 sequences in the sample, 10% to 13% were seen once. Comment on this clonotype: Its antigen is as yet unknown.

Sequencing was performed on memory T cells sorted from blood. This TCR was recovered from a man aged 45 to 65 in good health.

The CDR3: CASRARQGNTEAFF. Here the CDR3 DNA reads TGTGCCAGTAGGGCCCGACAGGGTAACACTGAAGCTTTCTTT. V usage is TRBV19 and J usage is TRBJ1-1; 7 bases are a match to TRBD1. Per the germline V gene, CDR1 is LNHDA and CDR2 is SQIVND (reference sequence). The CDR3 spans 14 residues. Trimming at V came to 6 bases and at J to 2 bases, leaving 6 bases not matched to a gene. Variable domain in full (rest from reference TRBV19 and TRBJ1-1): DGGITQSPKYLFRKEGQNVTLSCEQNLNHDAMYWYRQDPGQGLRLIYYSQIVNDFQKGDIAEGYSVSREKKESFPLTVTSAQKNPTAFYLCASRARQGNTEAFFGQGTRLTVV.